The entry below gives a single T cell receptor beta chain sequence along with its context. The V gene lost 8 bases and the J gene lost 0 bases, with 5 bases spanning the gap. The germline gives CDR1 MNHNS, CDR2 SASEGT. This CDR3 contains 13 residues. The data were obtained in a study of cytomegalovirus exposure and HLA in healthy donors. Study-wide background: Roughly 80 million unique TCRs from HLA-typed donors made up an early data release.

Researchers ran the PCR with 60 Vbeta and 13 Jbeta primers. The repertoire was sequenced with immunoSEQ multiplex PCR; TCRdb's copy has only in-frame clones and lacks some. The data contain about 190,000 clones, over 70% of them singletons. Sequences were obtained from PBMCs. The rearrangement joins TRBV6-1 to TRBJ2-6; D ambiguous. The receptor's source is a man between 45 and 60 years old in good health and CMV-seronegative. For the CDR3, the DNA is TGTGCCAGCGCGCTCTCTGGGGCCAACGTCCTGACTTTC. It codes for CASALSGANVLTF.